This T cell receptor (beta chain) was identified during a study of blood T cell repertoires in COVID-19. V gave up 6 bases and J gave up 1 base, with 9 bases separating them. Germline V gene lookup returns CDR1 MNHEY and CDR2 SMNVEV (reference sequence). The CDR3 has 14 amino acids. TCRdb's copy holds only in-frame clones and misses some; the assay was immunoSEQ multiplex PCR. This table has 200,000 or so clones, over 75% appearing once. The specimen was PBMCs or T cells enriched from blood (not recorded which). J is TRBJ1-4 and V is TRBV27, with D possibly being TRBD1 (5 bases). The clonotype comes from a woman aged 40 to 49 with acute COVID-19. Written as DNA, the CDR3 is TGTGCCAGCAGAGGAGGGGTAACTAATGAAAAACTGTTTTTT. Protein product: CASRGGVTNEKLFF.